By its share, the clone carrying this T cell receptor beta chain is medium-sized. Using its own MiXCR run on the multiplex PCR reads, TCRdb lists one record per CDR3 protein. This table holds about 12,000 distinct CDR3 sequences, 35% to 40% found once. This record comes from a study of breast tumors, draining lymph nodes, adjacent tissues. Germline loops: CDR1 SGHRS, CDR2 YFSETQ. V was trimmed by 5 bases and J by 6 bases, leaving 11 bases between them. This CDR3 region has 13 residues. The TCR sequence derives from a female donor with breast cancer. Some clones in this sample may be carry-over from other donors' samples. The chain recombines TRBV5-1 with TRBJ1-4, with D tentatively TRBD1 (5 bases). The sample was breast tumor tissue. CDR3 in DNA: TGCGCCAGCAGGGGCGAGGGGTATGAAAAACTGTTTTTT. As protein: CASRGEGYEKLFF.